Listed below are T cell receptor beta chains from one sample, sequenced in a study of T cell responses to AZD1222 COVID-19 vaccine. TCRdb's copy holds only in-frame clones and misses some; the assay was immunoSEQ multiplex PCR. The table has more than 50,000 clones, 79% seen once; the top ten hold about a quarter. The material was peripheral blood, obtained on day 0 of MenACWY control vaccination. These receptors originate from an adult in good health. Each CDR3 is given with its conserved first and last residue. Each record gives: V gene, D gene, J gene, clone size, CDR3 length, CDR3 DNA, CDR3 protein. The D gene is left open where the match is weak. A clone size is listed for some rows: how often the clone was seen (once, few, many), or a class if it is expanded.

TRBV2	TRBD1	TRBJ1-5	-	14	TGTGCCAGCAGCATACAGGGGGCAATTCAGCCCCAGCATTTT	CASSIQGAIQPQHF
TRBV29-1	TRBD1	TRBJ1-1	-	13	TGCAGCGTTGGGACAGGGGTGAACACTGAAGCTTTCTTT	CSVGTGVNTEAFF
TRBV7-6	-	TRBJ2-1	-	12	TGTGCCAGCAGCTTAATTGCCGATGAGCAGTTCTTC	CASSLIADEQFF
TRBV30	-	TRBJ2-7	-	13	TGTGCCTGGAGCCCGAATGGACTCTCCGAGCAGTACTTC	CAWSPNGLSEQYF
TRBV28	TRBD1	TRBJ2-1	once	14	TGTGCCAGCAGTTCGACCCGGCCCAGGGGGCGCGGGTTCTTC	CASSSTRPRGRGFF
TRBV3-1/TRBV3-2	TRBD2	TRBJ2-7	few	14	TGTGCCAGCAGCCAAGATGGACTAGCACGCGAGCAGTACTTC	CASSQDGLAREQYF
TRBV19	-	TRBJ1-5	-	19	TGTGCCAGTAGTATCGGGCGGCAGGGGAGTCTTGAAGCCCATCAGCCCCAGCATTTT	CASSIGRQGSLEAHQPQHF
TRBV19	TRBD2	TRBJ2-3	-	19	TGTGCCAGTAGTGGGGGACTAGCGGGGGCCCATCCTAGCACAGATACGCAGTATTTT	CASSGGLAGAHPSTDTQYF
TRBV28	TRBD1	TRBJ1-1	-	14	TGTGCCAGCAGCTTCAGGACAGGGAACACTGAAGCTTTCTTT	CASSFRTGNTEAFF
TRBV6-5	-	TRBJ2-7	-	12	TGTGCCAGCTCGACACTTGACTACGAGCAGTACTTC	CASSTLDYEQYF
TRBV2	-	TRBJ2-7	-	14	TGTGCCAGCAGTGAGGCCATAGGCTTGGCGCAGCAGTACTTC	CASSEAIGLAQQYF
TRBV4-1	TRBD1	TRBJ2-5	-	15	TGCGCCAGCAGCCAAGATGGGACAGGGGGAGAGACCCAGTACTTC	CASSQDGTGGETQYF
TRBV30	-	TRBJ2-6	-	13	TGTGCCTGGGGTTACTCTGGGGCCAACGTCCTGACTTTC	CAWGYSGANVLTF
TRBV30	-	TRBJ2-5	once	13	TGTGCCTGGAGTGTACTAGGAGGGGAGACCCAGTACTTC	CAWSVLGGETQYF
TRBV18	-	TRBJ2-5	-	13	TGTGCCAGCTCACCGACGGGCGGGGAGACCCAGTACTTC	CASSPTGGETQYF
TRBV12-3/TRBV12-4	-	TRBJ2-1	many	11	TGTGCCAGCAGTTACCTAAATGAGCAGTTCTTC	CASSYLNEQFF
TRBV19	TRBD1	TRBJ1-3	-	20	TGTGCCAGTAGTACCCGTCCCGGGACAGGAACCGCGAGCTCTGGAAACACCATATATTTT	CASSTRPGTGTASSGNTIYF
TRBV14	TRBD2	TRBJ2-7	-	16	TGTGCCAGCAGCCAAGATGGCCGCGGGAGGGCCGGCGAGCAGTACTTC	CASSQDGRGRAGEQYF
TRBV2	TRBD1	TRBJ1-1	once	14	TGTGCCAGCACTTTATCAGGGGGCATCACTGAAGCTTTCTTT	CASTLSGGITEAFF
TRBV28	-	TRBJ1-1	once	14	TGTGCCAGCAGTTTAAGGGTCCCCGGCACTGAAGCTTTCTTT	CASSLRVPGTEAFF
TRBV9	TRBD1	TRBJ1-5	few	15	TGTGCCAGCAGCGTAGGGACAGGTTTTAATCAGCCCCAGCATTTT	CASSVGTGFNQPQHF
TRBV12-3/TRBV12-4	-	TRBJ1-5	-	12	TGTGCCAGCAGTTTAGGGGGCCGCTCAAAGCATTTT	CASSLGGRSKHF
TRBV29-1	-	TRBJ2-3	-	15	TGCAGCGTTCAGGGTTTAGGTGGGGGCACAGATACGCAGTATTTT	CSVQGLGGGTDTQYF
TRBV9	TRBD2	TRBJ2-7	-	15	TGTGCCAGCAGCGCTGGGACTAGCGGTCCTAGGGAGCAGTACTTC	CASSAGTSGPREQYF
TRBV7-8	-	TRBJ2-5	-	13	TGTGCCAGCAGCTTTGCAGGCCCGGAGACCCAGTACTTC	CASSFAGPETQYF
TRBV5-1	-	TRBJ1-5	-	17	TGCGCCAGCAGCCGGAGAAAGCGCAGGGATTACAATCAGCCCCAGCATTTT	CASSRRKRRDYNQPQHF
TRBV9	TRBD1	TRBJ1-2	-	14	TGTGCCAGCAGCGCGTCGGGACAGAACTATGGCTACACCTTC	CASSASGQNYGYTF
TRBV5-1	-	TRBJ1-1	-	14	TGCGCCAGCAGCCTGACAGCGTTCCACACTGAAGCTTTCTTT	CASSLTAFHTEAFF
TRBV3-1/TRBV3-2	-	TRBJ2-7	many	13	TGTGCCAGCACCTTGGAGGGGGTTGGCGAGCAGTACTTC	CASTLEGVGEQYF
TRBV7-3	TRBD1	TRBJ1-2	-	13	TGTGCCAGCAGCTTTACAGGGGGCTATGGCTACACCTTC	CASSFTGGYGYTF
TRBV5-8	TRBD2	TRBJ2-1	-	18	TGTGCCAGCAGCTTCCCCCGACTAGCGGGCGCCTCCTACAATGAGCAGTTCTTC	CASSFPRLAGASYNEQFF
TRBV28	-	TRBJ1-1	-	14	TGTGCCAGCAGTCCAGGGGTTATGAACACTGAAGCTTTCTTT	CASSPGVMNTEAFF